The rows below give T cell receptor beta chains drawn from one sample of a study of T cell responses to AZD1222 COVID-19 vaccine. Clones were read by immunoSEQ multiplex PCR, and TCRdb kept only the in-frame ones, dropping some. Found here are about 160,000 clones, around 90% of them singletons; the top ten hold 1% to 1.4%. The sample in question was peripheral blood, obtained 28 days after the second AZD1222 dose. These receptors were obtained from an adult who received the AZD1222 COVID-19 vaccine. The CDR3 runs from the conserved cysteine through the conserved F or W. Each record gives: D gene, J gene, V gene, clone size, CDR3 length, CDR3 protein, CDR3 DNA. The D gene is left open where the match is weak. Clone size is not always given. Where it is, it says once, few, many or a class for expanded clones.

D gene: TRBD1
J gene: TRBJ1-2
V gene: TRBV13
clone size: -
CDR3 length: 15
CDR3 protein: CASSFRDRKTDGYTF
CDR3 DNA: TGTGCCAGCAGCTTTCGGGACAGAAAGACCGATGGCTACACCTTC

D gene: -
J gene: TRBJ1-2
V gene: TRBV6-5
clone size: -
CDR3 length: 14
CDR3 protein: CASSWRAANYGYTF
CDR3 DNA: TGTGCCAGCAGTTGGCGAGCGGCTAACTATGGCTACACCTTC

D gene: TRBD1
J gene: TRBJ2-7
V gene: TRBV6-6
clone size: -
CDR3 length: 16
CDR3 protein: CASSSPGQSSSYEQYF
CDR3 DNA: TGTGCCAGCAGTTCCCCGGGACAGTCGAGCTCCTACGAGCAGTACTTC

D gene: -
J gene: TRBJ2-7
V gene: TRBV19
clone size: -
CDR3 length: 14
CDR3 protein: CASSSGLESYEQYF
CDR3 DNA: TGTGCCAGTAGCTCGGGACTCGAGTCCTACGAGCAGTACTTC

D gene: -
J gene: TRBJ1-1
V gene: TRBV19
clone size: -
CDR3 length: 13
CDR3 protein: CASSTQGRTEAFF
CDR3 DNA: TGTGCCAGTAGTACACAGGGACGCACTGAAGCTTTCTTT

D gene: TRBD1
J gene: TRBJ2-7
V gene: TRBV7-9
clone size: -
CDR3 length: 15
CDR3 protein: CASSFGTGGPYEQYF
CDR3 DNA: TGTGCCAGCAGCTTTGGGACAGGGGGGCCCTACGAGCAGTACTTC

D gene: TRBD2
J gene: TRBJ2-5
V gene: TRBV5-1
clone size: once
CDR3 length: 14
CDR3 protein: CASGQRGGQETQYF
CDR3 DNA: TGCGCCAGCGGCCAGCGGGGGGGGCAAGAGACCCAGTACTTC

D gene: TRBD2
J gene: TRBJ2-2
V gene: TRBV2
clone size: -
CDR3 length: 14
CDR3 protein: CASLRGGNTGELFF
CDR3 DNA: TGTGCCAGCCTCCGGGGGGGGAACACCGGGGAGCTGTTTTTT

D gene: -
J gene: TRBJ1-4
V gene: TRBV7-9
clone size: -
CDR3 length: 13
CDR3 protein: CASSLKGPEKLFF
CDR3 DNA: TGTGCCAGCAGCTTGAAGGGGCCTGAAAAACTGTTTTTT

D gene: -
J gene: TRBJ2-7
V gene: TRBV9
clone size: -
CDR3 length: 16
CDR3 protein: CASSVAPVRGKNEQYF
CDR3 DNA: TGTGCCAGCAGCGTAGCCCCAGTCCGGGGAAAGAACGAGCAGTACTTC

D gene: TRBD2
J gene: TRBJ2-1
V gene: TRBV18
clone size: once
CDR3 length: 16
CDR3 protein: CASSPFPGLRVNEQFF
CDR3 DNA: TGTGCCAGCTCACCATTCCCGGGACTAAGAGTCAATGAGCAGTTCTTC

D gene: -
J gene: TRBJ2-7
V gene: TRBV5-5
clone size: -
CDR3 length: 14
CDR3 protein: CASSLSRALDEQYF
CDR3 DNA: TGTGCCAGCAGCTTGTCCAGGGCGTTGGACGAGCAGTACTTC

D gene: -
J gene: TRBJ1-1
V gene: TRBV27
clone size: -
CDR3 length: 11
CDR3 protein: CASGQNTEAFF
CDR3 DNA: TGTGCCAGCGGACAGAACACTGAAGCTTTCTTT

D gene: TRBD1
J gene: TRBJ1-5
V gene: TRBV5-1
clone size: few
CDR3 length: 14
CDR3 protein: CASSLGEGGQPQHF
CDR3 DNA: TGCGCCAGCAGCCTAGGGGAAGGGGGCCAGCCCCAGCATTTT

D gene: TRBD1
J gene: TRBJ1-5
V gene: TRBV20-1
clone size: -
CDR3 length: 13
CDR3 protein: CSASGQGNQPQHF
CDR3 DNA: TGCAGTGCTAGTGGACAGGGGAACCAGCCCCAGCATTTT

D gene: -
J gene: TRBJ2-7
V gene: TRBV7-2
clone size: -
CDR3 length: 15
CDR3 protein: CASSLRPGVLYEQYF
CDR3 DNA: TGTGCCAGCAGCTTAAGGCCAGGGGTTCTTTACGAGCAGTACTTC

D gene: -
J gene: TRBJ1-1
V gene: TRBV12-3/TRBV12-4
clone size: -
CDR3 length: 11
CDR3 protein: CASSFPQGAFF
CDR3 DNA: TGTGCCAGCAGTTTCCCGCAGGGGGCTTTCTTT

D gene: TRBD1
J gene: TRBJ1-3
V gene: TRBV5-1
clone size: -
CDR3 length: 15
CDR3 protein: CASSSGTGAENTIYF
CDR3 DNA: TGCGCCAGCAGCTCCGGGACAGGGGCGGAAAACACCATATATTTT

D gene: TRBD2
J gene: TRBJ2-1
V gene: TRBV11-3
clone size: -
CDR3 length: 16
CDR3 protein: CASSSSGGAVRNEQFF
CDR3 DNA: TGTGCCAGCAGCTCGAGCGGGGGGGCTGTTCGCAATGAGCAGTTCTTC

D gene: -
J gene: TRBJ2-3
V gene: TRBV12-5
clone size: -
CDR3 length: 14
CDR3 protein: CASGPRQGTDTQYF
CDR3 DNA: TGTGCTAGTGGCCCCCGGCAGGGGACAGATACGCAGTATTTT

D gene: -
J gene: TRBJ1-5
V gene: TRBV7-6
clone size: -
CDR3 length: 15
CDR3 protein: CTVWTFCRCNQPQHF
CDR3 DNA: TGTACGGTATGGACCTTTTGTAGGTGCAATCAGCCCCAGCATTTT

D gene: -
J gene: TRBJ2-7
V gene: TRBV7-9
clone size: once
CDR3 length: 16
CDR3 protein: CASSLEGSFFSYEQYF
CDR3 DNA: TGTGCCAGCAGCTTAGAGGGGTCTTTCTTCTCCTACGAGCAGTACTTC

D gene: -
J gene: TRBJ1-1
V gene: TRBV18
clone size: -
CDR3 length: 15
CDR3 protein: CASSPIRDVDAEAFF
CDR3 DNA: TGTGCCAGCTCACCAATAAGGGACGTCGACGCTGAAGCTTTCTTT

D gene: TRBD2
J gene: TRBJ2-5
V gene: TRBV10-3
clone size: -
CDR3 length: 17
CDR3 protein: CAISESGAGTYQETQYF
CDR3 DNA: TGTGCCATCAGTGAGTCTGGAGCGGGGACTTACCAAGAGACCCAGTACTTC

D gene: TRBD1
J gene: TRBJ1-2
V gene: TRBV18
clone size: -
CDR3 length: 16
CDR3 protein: CASSPNGGQDNYGYTF
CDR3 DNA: TGTGCCAGCTCACCGAATGGCGGACAGGATAACTATGGCTACACCTTC

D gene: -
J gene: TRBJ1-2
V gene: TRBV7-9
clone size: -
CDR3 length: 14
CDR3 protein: CASSLQAQNYGYTF
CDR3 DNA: TGTGCCAGCAGCTTACAAGCCCAGAACTATGGCTACACCTTC

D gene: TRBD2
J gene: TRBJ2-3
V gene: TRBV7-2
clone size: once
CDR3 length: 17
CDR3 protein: CASSLAPSGGRTDTQYF
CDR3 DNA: TGTGCCAGCAGCTTAGCCCCTAGCGGGGGAAGAACAGATACGCAGTATTTT

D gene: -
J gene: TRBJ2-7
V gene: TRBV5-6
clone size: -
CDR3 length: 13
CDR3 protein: CASSLDRVGEQYF
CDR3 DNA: TGTGCCAGCAGCTTGGACAGGGTGGGCGAGCAGTACTTC

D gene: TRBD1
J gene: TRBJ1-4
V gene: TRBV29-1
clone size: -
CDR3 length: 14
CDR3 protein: CSVKVGGRGEKLFF
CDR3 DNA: TGCAGCGTCAAAGTAGGGGGCAGAGGGGAAAAACTGTTTTTT

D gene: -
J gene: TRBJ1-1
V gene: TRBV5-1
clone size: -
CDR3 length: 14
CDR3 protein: CASSSTGRNTRAFF
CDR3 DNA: TGCGCCAGCAGCTCGACGGGACGGAACACTAGAGCTTTCTTT

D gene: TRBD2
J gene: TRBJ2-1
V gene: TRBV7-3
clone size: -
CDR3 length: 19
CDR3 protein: CASSSLAGGSFSSYNEQFF
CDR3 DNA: TGTGCCAGCAGTTCTCTAGCGGGGGGTTCCTTTAGCTCCTACAATGAGCAGTTCTTC

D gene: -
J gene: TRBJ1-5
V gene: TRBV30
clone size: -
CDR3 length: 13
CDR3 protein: CAWSLLGNQPQHF
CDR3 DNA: TGTGCCTGGAGCCTGTTGGGTAATCAGCCCCAGCATTTT

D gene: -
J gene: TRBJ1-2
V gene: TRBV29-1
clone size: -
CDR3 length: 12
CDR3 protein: CSVAGQNYGYTF
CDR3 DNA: TGCAGCGTTGCAGGACAGAACTATGGCTACACCTTC

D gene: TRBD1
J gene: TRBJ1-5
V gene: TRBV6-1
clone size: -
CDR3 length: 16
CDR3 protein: CASSGPGQALNQPQHF
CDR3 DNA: TGTGCCAGCAGTGGTCCGGGACAGGCTCTCAATCAGCCCCAGCATTTT

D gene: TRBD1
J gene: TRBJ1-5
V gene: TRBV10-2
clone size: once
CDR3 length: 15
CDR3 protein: CASSEMAGGNQPQHF
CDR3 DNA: TGCGCCAGCAGTGAAATGGCAGGGGGGAATCAGCCCCAGCATTTT

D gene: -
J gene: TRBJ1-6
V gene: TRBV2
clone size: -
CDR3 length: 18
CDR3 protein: CASSYGGGHSSYNSPLHF
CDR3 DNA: TGTGCCAGCAGTTACGGGGGGGGACATTCCTCCTATAATTCACCCCTCCACTTT

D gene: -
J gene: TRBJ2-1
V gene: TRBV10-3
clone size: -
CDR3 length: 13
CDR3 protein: CAISEDRYNEQFF
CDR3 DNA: TGTGCCATCAGTGAGGACAGATACAATGAGCAGTTCTTC

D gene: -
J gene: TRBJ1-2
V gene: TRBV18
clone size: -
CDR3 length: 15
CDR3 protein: CASSPEGLANYGYTF
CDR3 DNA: TGTGCCAGCTCACCAGAGGGCCTTGCTAACTATGGCTACACCTTC

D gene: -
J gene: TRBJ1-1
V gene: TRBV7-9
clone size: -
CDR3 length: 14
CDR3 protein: CASSRGSQGTEAFF
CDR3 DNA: TGTGCCAGCAGCCGCGGGAGTCAGGGCACTGAAGCTTTCTTT

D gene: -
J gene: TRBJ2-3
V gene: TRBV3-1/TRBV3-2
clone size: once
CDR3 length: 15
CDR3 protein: CASSQGLGGTDTQYF
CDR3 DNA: TGTGCCAGCAGCCAAGGTCTTGGTGGGACAGATACGCAGTATTTT

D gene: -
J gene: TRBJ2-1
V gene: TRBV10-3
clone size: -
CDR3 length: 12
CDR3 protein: CATHRGTDEQFF
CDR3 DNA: TGTGCCACACACCGGGGGACCGATGAGCAGTTCTTC

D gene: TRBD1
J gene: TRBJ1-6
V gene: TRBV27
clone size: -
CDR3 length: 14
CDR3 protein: CASSIDRGNSPLHF
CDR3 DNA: TGTGCCAGCAGTATCGACAGGGGTAATTCACCCCTCCACTTT

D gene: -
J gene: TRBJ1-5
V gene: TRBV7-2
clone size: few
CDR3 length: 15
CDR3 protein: CASSPQLFSNQPQHF
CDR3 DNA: TGTGCCAGCAGCCCCCAATTGTTCAGCAATCAGCCCCAGCATTTT

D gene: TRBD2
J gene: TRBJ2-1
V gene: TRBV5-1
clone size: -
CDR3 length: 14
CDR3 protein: CASSPTSGGYEQFF
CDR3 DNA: TGCGCCAGCAGCCCGACTAGCGGGGGCTATGAGCAGTTCTTC

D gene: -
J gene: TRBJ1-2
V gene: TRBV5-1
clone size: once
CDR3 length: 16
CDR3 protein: CASSLYQGPLSYGYTF
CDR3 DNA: TGCGCCAGCAGCTTATATCAGGGACCCTTATCCTATGGCTACACCTTC

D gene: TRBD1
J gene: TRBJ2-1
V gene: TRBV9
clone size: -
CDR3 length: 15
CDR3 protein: CASSTRDRGFYEQFF
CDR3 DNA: TGTGCCAGCAGCACCCGGGACAGGGGGTTCTATGAGCAGTTCTTC

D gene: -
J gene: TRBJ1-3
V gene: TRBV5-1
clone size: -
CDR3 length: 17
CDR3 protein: CASSLKVGEFSGNTIYF
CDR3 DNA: TGCGCCAGCAGCTTGAAAGTAGGAGAGTTCTCTGGAAACACCATATATTTT